Shown below are 25 T cell receptor beta chains from a single sample sequenced in a study of blood T cell repertoires in COVID-19. The protocol was immunoSEQ multiplex PCR, while the TCRdb copy is restricted to in-frame clones and leaves out a portion. The sample includes some 460,000 clones, nearly 90% of them seen just once. Sequencing was carried out using PBMCs or T cells enriched from blood (not recorded which). These receptors were obtained from a woman aged 18-35 years with acute COVID-19.

V usage is TRBV27 and J usage is TRBJ2-7; 7 bases fit TRBD2. Germline CDR1 is MNHEY and CDR2 is SMNVEV (reference sequence). The length of the CDR3 is 13 residues. With 4 bases clipped from V and 5 bases from J, the junction kept 5 bases outside the gene matches. In nucleotides, the CDR3 is TGTGCCAGCAGTTCTCTAGCGGAAGACGAGCAGTACTTC. It codes for CASSSLAEDEQYF.

The genes are TRBV28 and TRBJ1-1; TRBD1 matches 9 bases. The CDR3 is 14 residues long. V lost 6 bases, J lost 5 bases, and 7 bases stayed unmatched. Germline V gives CDR1 MDHEN, CDR2 SYDVKM. CDR3 region: CASRYTGGWTEAFF. DNA of the CDR3: TGTGCCAGCAGATATACAGGGGGCTGGACTGAAGCTTTCTTT.

The chain has TRBV2 and TRBJ2-5; 10 bases are shared with TRBD1. From germline, CDR1 is SNHLY and CDR2 FYNNEI. CDR3 size: 15 residues. V lost 7 bases, J lost 6 bases, and 11 bases stayed unmatched. The CDR3 sequence is CASNPSGQGSQTQYF. The CDR3 coding sequence is TGTGCCAGCAACCCTTCGGGACAGGGGTCACAGACCCAGTACTTC. Supplemented by reference TRBV2 and TRBJ2-5, the full variable domain reads EPEVTQTPSHQVTQMGQEVILRCVPISNHLYFYWYRQILGQKVEFLVSFYNNEISEKSEIFDDQFSVERPDGSNFTLKIRSTKLEDSAMYFCASNPSGQGSQTQYFGPGTRLLVL.

The rearrangement joins TRBV5-4 to TRBJ2-7, with TRBD2 matching 12 bases. Trimming took 0 bases from V and 2 from J; bases not matched to a gene: 6. The germline V gene has CDR1 SGHNT and CDR2 YYREEE (reference sequence). This CDR3 region has 17 residues. The CDR3 nucleotides read TGTGCCAGCAGCTTGGGGCTAGCGGGAGGGTTGACCTACGAGCAGTACTTC. This sequence encodes CASSLGLAGGLTYEQYF.

The chain recombines TRBV5-6 with TRBJ2-2, with TRBD2 matching 8 bases. Germline CDR1 and CDR2: SGHDT and YYEEEE. Trimming cost V 0 bases and J 1 base; bases outside gene matches: 11. The CDR3 has 19 residues. CDR3 coding DNA: TGTGCCAGCAGCTTGGGTGGGTCTTTAGCGGGGCTGAACACCGGGGAGCTGTTTTTT. The encoded protein is CASSLGGSLAGLNTGELFF.

Here the CDR3 DNA reads TGCGCCAGCAGCTTAGGAGGGGCGGATGGCTACACCTTC. It yields the protein CASSLGGADGYTF. The chain combines TRBV5-1 with TRBJ1-2; D is perhaps TRBD1 (5 bases). The CDR3 runs 13 residues. CDR1 SGHRS and CDR2 YFSETQ come from the germline V gene. Trimming shortened V by 2 bases and J by 6 bases, and 11 bases separated the two germline ends.

The chain is built from TRBV5-1 and TRBJ2-1; the D gene is possibly TRBD2 (5 bases). V was trimmed by 7 bases and J by 6 bases, leaving 11 bases between them. CDR1 is SGHRS, CDR2 YFSETQ, per germline. The CDR3 is 12 amino acids. CDR3 residues: CASRREGNEQFF. Written as DNA, the CDR3 is TGCGCCAGCCGCCGTGAGGGCAATGAGCAGTTCTTC.

The rearrangement uses TRBV3-1 (or the pseudogene TRBV3-2) and TRBJ2-1, with 9 bases that match TRBD1. The germline gives CDR1 LGHDT, CDR2 YNNKEL (reference sequence). This CDR3 is built from 15 residues. The ends lost 4 bases at V and 9 bases at J; junction bases unmatched: 10. The CDR3 loop is CASSPRGTGSSEQFF. The CDR3 region has the DNA TGTGCCAGCAGCCCCCGAGGGACAGGGTCAAGTGAGCAGTTCTTC.

This clone was counted once. V is TRBV4-1 and J is TRBJ1-2; 7 bases align to TRBD1. This CDR3 has 13 residues. Germline CDR1 and CDR2: MGHRA and YSYEKL. V was clipped by 4 bases and J by 3 bases; unmatched bases: 2. DNA for the CDR3: TGCGCCAGCAGCCCTACAGGGGACTATGGCTACACCTTC. Translation gives CASSPTGDYGYTF.

This clone appeared a single time. The CDR3 protein is CASRLRGGILNQPQHF. The CDR3 coding sequence is TGTGCCAGCAGACTAAGGGGGGGGATTCTTAATCAGCCCCAGCATTTT. This chain joins TRBV28 and TRBJ1-5, with D perhaps TRBD1 (6 bases). The CDR3 has 16 amino acids. V shed 6 bases and J shed 4 bases, with 19 bases lying between them. Germline loops: CDR1 MDHEN, CDR2 SYDVKM.

The V gene is TRBV5-3, the J gene TRBJ2-3; perhaps TRBD2 as D (6 bases). TRBV5-3 is an ORF, and what it does is uncertain. The V end lost 3 bases, the J end lost 5 bases, and 40 bases lay between the germline ends. This CDR3 comprises 23 residues. In DNA, the CDR3 is TGTGCCAGAAGCTGTACCCGCCGGAACAAATTGACTGGCGGGACTTGGGTAAAAGATACGCAGTATTTT. Protein sequence: CARSCTRRNKLTGGTWVKDTQYF.

The chain combines TRBV5-1 with TRBJ1-6; 9 nucleotides align to TRBD1. Germline CDR1 reads SGHRS; CDR2 reads YFSETQ. V lost 0 bases to trimming and J lost 7 bases; unmatched junction nucleotides: 8. CDR3 size: 17 residues. The CDR3 here is CASSLESPGQGNSPLHF. The CDR3 DNA sequence: TGCGCCAGCAGCTTGGAGTCTCCGGGACAGGGCAATTCACCCCTCCACTTT.

The chain combines TRBV7-9 with TRBJ1-1, with TRBD1 identical over 7 bases. This CDR3 contains 14 residues. The J segment lost 4 bases and the V segment lost 4 bases, leaving 6 bases of the junction unmatched. CDR1 and CDR2 (germline): SEHNR, FQNEAQ (reference sequence). CDR3 sequence: CASSSGGEGTEAFF. The CDR3 DNA sequence: TGTGCCAGCAGCTCAGGGGGAGAGGGCACTGAAGCTTTCTTT.

The V and J genes are TRBV18 and TRBJ1-1; 7 positions match TRBD1. Germline V lookup: CDR1 KGHSH, CDR2 LQKENI. Losses at the gene ends were 3 bases for V and 5 bases for J; bases not matched to a gene: 15. There are 17 residues in the CDR3. CDR3 residues: CASSPSRQGSGTTEAFF. The CDR3 DNA is TGTGCCAGCTCACCGTCCAGACAGGGATCGGGGACGACTGAAGCTTTCTTT.

The rearrangement uses TRBV10-2 and TRBJ1-5, with 7 bases matching TRBD1. This CDR3 has 15 amino acids. Germline V CDR1 and CDR2: WSHSY, SAAADI. With V trimmed by 2 bases and J by 1 base, 2 bases remained unmatched. The CDR3 sequence: CASSEQGQSNQPQHF. As DNA, the CDR3 is TGCGCCAGCAGTGAGCAGGGACAGAGCAATCAGCCCCAGCATTTT.

J is TRBJ1-2 and V is TRBV5-6; 8 bases map to TRBD1. This CDR3 contains 14 residues. Germline V gives CDR1 SGHDT, CDR2 YYEEEE. V lost 3 bases, J lost 4 bases, and 5 bases stayed unmatched. CDR3 sequence: CASSSLTGGYGYTF. The CDR3 coding sequence is TGTGCCAGCAGCTCTCTCACAGGGGGCTATGGCTACACCTTC.

V is TRBV12-3 or TRBV12-4 and J is TRBJ1-4; D perhaps matches TRBD1 (5 bases). The germline V and J ends were trimmed by 7 bases and 6 bases, with 12 bases remaining between them. The CDR3 contains 13 residues. CDR3 amino acids: CASTPQGDEKLFF. The CDR3, as DNA: TGTGCCAGCACCCCCCAGGGCGATGAAAAACTGTTTTTT.

This clone was seen just once. The V gene is TRBV10-3, the J gene TRBJ2-1, with TRBD2 matching 9 bases. The CDR3 length is 14 residues. The V and J ends lost 3 bases and 6 bases, in that order; junction bases with no gene match: 3. Germline V lookup: CDR1 ENHRY, CDR2 SYGVKD. CDR3 region: CAISDLAGANEQFF. CDR3 DNA: TGTGCCATCAGTGATTTAGCGGGGGCCAATGAGCAGTTCTTC.

The gene calls are TRBV28 and TRBJ2-3; no reliable D call. Trimming took off 4 bases at V and 3 bases at J, with 14 bases between the two ends. CDR3 length: 15 amino acids. The V gene's germline CDR1 is MDHEN and CDR2 SYDVKM. The CDR3, as DNA: TGTGCCAGCAGTTCCCCCCTCAGGCTAACAGATACGCAGTATTTT. Its translation is CASSSPLRLTDTQYF.

The chain employs TRBV12-3 or TRBV12-4 and TRBJ1-2; 8 bases are a match to TRBD1. The trim removed 6 bases at V and 2 bases at J, leaving 2 bases unmatched. There are 13 residues in the CDR3. Written as DNA, the CDR3 is TGTGCCAGCAGGAGACAGGGGAACTATGGCTACACCTTC. Translation: CASRRQGNYGYTF.

This clone was observed once. The V gene is TRBV7-9, the J gene TRBJ2-5; D gene uncertain. Trimming left V 5 bases short and J 3 bases short, with 16 bases between. The CDR3 totals 15 residues. Germline V lookup: CDR1 SEHNR, CDR2 FQNEAQ (reference sequence). As DNA, the CDR3 is TGTGCCAGCAGCGATCGTGGCGGAATAGAAGAGACCCAGTACTTC. As protein: CASSDRGGIEETQYF. Using reference TRBV7-9 and TRBJ2-5 for the parts outside the CDR3, the full variable domain is DTGVSQNPRHKITKRGQNVTFRCDPISEHNRLYWYRQTLGQGPEFLTYFQNEAQLEKSRLLSDRFSAERPKGSFSTLEIQRTEQGDSAMYLCASSDRGGIEETQYFGPGTRLLVL.

The genes are TRBV28 and TRBJ1-5, with TRBD1 matching over 7 bases. From germline, CDR1 is MDHEN and CDR2 SYDVKM. This CDR3 contains 16 residues. Losses at the gene ends were 3 bases for V and 4 bases for J; bases not matched to a gene: 9. CDR3 residues: CASSFSRGVGNQPQHF. CDR3 nucleotide sequence: TGTGCCAGCAGTTTTTCCAGGGGGGTAGGGAATCAGCCCCAGCATTTT.

The rearrangement links TRBV5-6 to TRBJ1-6, with D hard to call. The CDR3 loop spans 16 amino acids. V was cut by 2 bases and J by 2 bases, with 11 bases left in between. Germline CDR1 SGHDT, CDR2 YYEEEE. DNA for the CDR3: TGTGCCAGCAGCTTCAAAGAGGGAACCTATAATTCACCCCTCCACTTT. It translates to CASSFKEGTYNSPLHF.

The V and J genes are TRBV10-1 and TRBJ2-7; 7 positions match TRBD1. The junction had 7 bases not matched to a gene; V was cut back by 7 bases and J by 4 bases. The CDR3 extends over 13 amino acids. Germline V gene lookup returns CDR1 WNHNN and CDR2 SYGVQD (reference sequence). The CDR3 region has the DNA TGCGCCAGCACCGCAGGGGACAGTTACGAGCAGTACTTC. Protein product: CASTAGDSYEQYF.

V is TRBV7-9 and J is TRBJ2-1; tentatively, D is TRBD1 (6 bases). Trimming stripped 3 bases from V and 8 bases from J, with 14 bases between. Germline values: CDR1 SEHNR, CDR2 FQNEAQ (reference sequence). The CDR3 has 14 amino acids. Written as DNA, the CDR3 is TGTGCCAGCAGCTTCCCCCCAGGGGTGCATGAGCAGTTCTTC. Residues: CASSFPPGVHEQFF.